Shown below are 21 T cell receptor beta chains from a single sample sequenced in a study of T cell responses to AZD1222 COVID-19 vaccine. Only in-frame clones appear in the TCRdb table, and some are missing; sequencing was by immunoSEQ multiplex PCR. Found here are 130,000 to 150,000 clones, approximately 88% of them singletons; the top ten hold over 12%. Sequenced here: peripheral blood, sampled on day 0 of AZD1222 vaccination. The receptors here all came from an adult in good health.

This clone appeared a few times. CDR3 nucleotide sequence: TGTGCCAGCAGTTCTCCGGGGCCGGGCGAGCGGGGCTACACCTTC. Protein product: CASSSPGPGERGYTF. V is TRBV27 and J is TRBJ1-2; possibly TRBD1 for D (5 bases). This CDR3 has 15 residues. V dropped 4 bases and J dropped 8 bases, with 20 bases sitting between them. Germline values: CDR1 MNHEY, CDR2 SMNVEV (reference sequence).

The chain recombines TRBV24-1 with TRBJ2-3; a possible D gene is TRBD1 (6 bases). Germline V gene sequence: CDR1 KGHDR, CDR2 SFDVKD. Trimming pared 4 bases from V and 2 bases from J, leaving 6 bases between. There are 13 residues in the CDR3. The CDR3, as DNA: TGTGCCACCAGTGAGGGGGCCACAGATACGCAGTATTTT. It encodes CATSEGATDTQYF.

The V call is TRBV7-8, the J call TRBJ2-5; 8 bases line up with TRBD1. The CDR3 is made up of 16 amino acids. V trimming: 2 bases; J trimming: 5 bases; junction bases outside the gene matches: 10. Looked up from germline, CDR1 is SGHVS and CDR2 is FQNEAQ. CDR3 in amino acids: CASSLMQGAKGETQYF. CDR3 nucleotide sequence: TGTGCCAGCAGCTTAATGCAGGGGGCGAAGGGGGAGACCCAGTACTTC.

In this sample, this clone turned up once. The chain has TRBV19 and TRBJ1-4; D is possibly TRBD1 (5 bases). The CDR3 contains 11 residues. V lost 7 bases, J lost 8 bases, and 8 bases lay in between. Germline CDR1 reads LNHDA; CDR2 reads SQIVND (reference sequence). DNA of the CDR3: TGTGCCAGTAAGTGGGGCGAAAAACTGTTTTTT. Translation: CASKWGEKLFF.

The chain is built from TRBV6-2 or TRBV6-3 and TRBJ2-3; D may be TRBD1 (5 bases). Germline CDR1 is MNHEY and CDR2 is SVGEGT. V was pared by 0 bases and J by 4 bases, with 14 bases between. The CDR3 consists of 16 residues. The CDR3 spells CASSYSARVIPDTQYF. As DNA, the CDR3 is TGTGCCAGCAGTTACTCGGCCAGGGTCATTCCAGATACGCAGTATTTT.

This clone came up once. J is TRBJ2-7 and V is TRBV29-1; tentative D call: TRBD1 (5 bases). V was clipped by 5 bases and J by 5 bases, with 13 bases between them. The CDR3 consists of 12 residues. CDR1 SQVTM and CDR2 ANQGSEA come from the germline V gene. The CDR3: CSVRPGKDEQYF. The CDR3 DNA follows: TGCAGCGTTCGCCCAGGGAAAGACGAGCAGTACTTC.

The sample holds a few counts of this clone. The chain employs TRBV7-6 and TRBJ2-7, with 12 bases matching TRBD2. The CDR3 contains 15 residues. The junction had 1 base not matched to a gene; V was cut back by 1 base and J by 3 bases. In germline, CDR1 is SGHVS, CDR2 FNYEAQ. CDR3 DNA: TGTGCCAGCAGCTTAGGACTAGCGGGAGACTACGAGCAGTACTTC. It codes for CASSLGLAGDYEQYF.

Only one count was recorded for this clone. The chain links TRBV2 to TRBJ2-7; 13 bases are a match to TRBD2. The V and J ends lost 6 bases and 2 bases, in that order; junction bases with no gene match: 10. The CDR3 extends over 17 amino acids. CDR1 and CDR2 (germline): SNHLY, FYNNEI. The DNA for the CDR3 is TGTGCCAGCAGCCCGGGGCTGGGACTAGCGGGAACCTACGAGCAGTACTTC. Translated: CASSPGLGLAGTYEQYF.

The CDR3 bases are TGTGCCTGGAGTCCCCCAGGGAATGGAAACACCATATATTTT. This codes for CAWSPPGNGNTIYF. The rearrangement joins TRBV30 to TRBJ1-3; D may be TRBD1 (5 bases). Per germline, CDR1 GTSNPN and CDR2 SVGIG (reference sequence). There are 14 residues in the CDR3. V lost 2 bases and J 3 bases, leaving 11 bases between the germline ends.

The J gene is TRBJ2-6, the V gene TRBV9, with a possible D match to TRBD2 (6 bases). The germline V and J ends were trimmed by 7 bases and 0 bases, with 11 bases remaining between them. This CDR3 has 15 residues. Germline V gene sequence: CDR1 SGDLS, CDR2 YYNGEE. CDR3 coding DNA: TGTGCCAGCGGGGGACTGGCCTCTGGGGCCAACGTCCTGACTTTC. Translation gives CASGGLASGANVLTF.

This chain links TRBV28 with TRBJ1-5, with a weak D call TRBD1 (5 bases). There are 14 residues in the CDR3. V was trimmed by 3 bases and J by 3 bases, leaving 9 bases between them. In germline, CDR1 is MDHEN, CDR2 SYDVKM. CDR3 region: CASSLAGTNQPQHF. The CDR3 DNA reads as TGTGCCAGCAGTTTGGCAGGGACCAATCAGCCCCAGCATTTT.

The CDR3 DNA sequence: TGTGCCAGCAGTGCTGGTGGGCGGTCTGAAGCTTTCTTT. The encoded protein is CASSAGGRSEAFF. The V call is TRBV25-1, the J call TRBJ1-1; D is undetermined. CDR3 size: 13 residues. The germline CDR1 and CDR2 sequences are MGHDK and SYGVNS. Trimming shortened V by 4 bases and J by 6 bases, and 12 bases separated the two germline ends.

The chain combines TRBV7-2 with TRBJ1-2; the D gene is possibly TRBD1 (6 bases). Trimming took off 3 bases at V and 4 bases at J, with 12 bases between the two ends. The length of the CDR3 is 14 residues. Germline V CDR1 and CDR2: SGHTA, FQGNSA. CDR3 nucleotides: TGTGCCAGCAGCTTTGAAGGACAGTCCTATGGCTACACCTTC. Protein: CASSFEGQSYGYTF.

In DNA form, the CDR3 reads TGTGCCAGCAGCTTAGCCTATCTCATGGCGGGGGAGTACCAAGAGACCCAGTACTTC. Its translation: CASSLAYLMAGEYQETQYF. The J gene is TRBJ2-5, the V gene TRBV7-8, with 7 bases matching TRBD2. The V and J ends lost 0 bases and 0 bases, in that order; junction bases with no gene match: 13. This CDR3 is built from 19 residues. CDR1 and CDR2 from the germline V gene are SGHVS and FQNEAQ.

The chain couples TRBV7-7 to TRBJ2-3; 10 nucleotides align to TRBD1. V trimming: 1 base; J trimming: 4 bases; junction bases outside the gene matches: 2. The CDR3 is 15 residues long. Germline V lookup: CDR1 SSHAT, CDR2 FNYEAQ (reference sequence). The CDR3 spells CASSLGTGGADTQYF. CDR3 DNA sequence: TGTGCCAGCAGCTTAGGGACAGGGGGAGCAGATACGCAGTATTTT.

This rearrangement joins TRBV30 to TRBJ1-1; 7 bases are a match to TRBD1. Looked up from germline, CDR1 is GTSNPN and CDR2 is SVGIG (reference sequence). There are 14 residues in the CDR3. With 0 bases clipped from V and 6 bases from J, the junction kept 7 bases outside the gene matches. In DNA, the CDR3 is TGTGCCTGGAGTGTGAACAGGGGAAGACCTGAAGCTTTCTTT. This codes for CAWSVNRGRPEAFF.

The chain is built from TRBV19 and TRBJ1-1, with TRBD1 matching over 8 bases. The length of the CDR3 is 13 residues. J gave up 7 bases and V 5 bases, and 6 bases lay outside the gene matches. CDR1 and CDR2 (germline): LNHDA, SQIVND (reference sequence). In nucleotides, the CDR3 is TGTGCCAGTAGTGCGGACAGGGTCCTTGAAGCTTTCTTT. As protein: CASSADRVLEAFF.

This clone was counted once. The rearrangement uses TRBV18 and TRBJ1-4, with D hard to call. Per germline, CDR1 KGHSH and CDR2 LQKENI. CDR3 length: 15 residues. Between the trimmed V and J ends, which lost 0 bases and 8 bases, there was a span of 13 bases. CDR3 sequence reads: CASSPPSGLGEKLFF. The CDR3 coding sequence is TGTGCCAGCTCACCACCGTCTGGGTTGGGGGAAAAACTGTTTTTT.

The rearrangement links TRBV5-1 to TRBJ1-6, with 8 positions matching TRBD1. Germline-derived CDR1 and CDR2 are SGHRS and YFSETQ. The junction had 12 bases not matched to a gene; V was cut back by 3 bases and J by 7 bases. The CDR3 contains 17 residues. In nucleotides, the CDR3 is TGCGCCAGCAGCTCGCCGGTACAGGGGGTTCGGAATTCACCCCTCCACTTT. Amino acid sequence: CASSSPVQGVRNSPLHF.

The rearrangement joins TRBV6-5 to TRBJ2-7; TRBD1 matches 11 bases. CDR1 is MNHEY and CDR2 is SVGAGI in the germline V gene. The CDR3 is 15 residues long. The V segment lost 6 bases and the J segment 3 bases; nucleotides outside the gene matches: 7. CDR3 DNA: TGTGCCAGCAGCCGAGGGACAGGGGGTATCTACGAGCAGTACTTC. It is translated as CASSRGTGGIYEQYF.

The chain uses TRBV5-1 and TRBJ1-5; TRBD1 agrees at 7 bases. The CDR3 has 15 amino acids. Germline V gives CDR1 SGHRS, CDR2 YFSETQ. Trimming cost V 3 bases and J 3 bases; bases outside gene matches: 6. The CDR3 is CASSWGGGYNQPQHF. The DNA for the CDR3 is TGCGCCAGCAGCTGGGGAGGGGGCTACAATCAGCCCCAGCATTTT.